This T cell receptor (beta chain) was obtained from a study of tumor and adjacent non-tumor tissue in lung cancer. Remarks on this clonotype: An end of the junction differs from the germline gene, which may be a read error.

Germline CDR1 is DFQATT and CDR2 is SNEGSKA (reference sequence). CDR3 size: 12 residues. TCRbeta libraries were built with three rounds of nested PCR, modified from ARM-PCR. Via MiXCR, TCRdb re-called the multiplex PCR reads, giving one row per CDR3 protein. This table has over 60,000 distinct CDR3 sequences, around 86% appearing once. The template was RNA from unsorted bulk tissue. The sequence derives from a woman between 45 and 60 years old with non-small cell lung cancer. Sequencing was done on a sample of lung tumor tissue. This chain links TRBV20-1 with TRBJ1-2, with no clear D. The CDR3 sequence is CSASLSDYGCTF. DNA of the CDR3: TGCAGTGCTAGTCTATCGGACTATGGCTGCACCTTC.